Here is one T cell receptor beta chain with its context. These data belong to a study of blood T cells in healthy people across ages. A second PCR of about 7 to 11 cycles used a sample-barcoded 5' primer and a J-beta primer mix. Via MiXCR, TCRdb re-called the 5' RACE reads, giving one row per CDR3 protein. The sample shows about 680,000 distinct CDR3 sequences, around half of them seen only once. Trimming took off 2 bases at V and 4 bases at J, with 12 bases between the two ends. Germline V lookup: CDR1 MNHNS, CDR2 SASEGT. The CDR3 has 15 residues. This chain links TRBV6-1 with TRBJ2-1, with D tentatively TRBD1 or TRBD2 (5 bases each). What was sequenced was blood. This receptor was obtained from a woman aged 60-75 years in good health. In DNA form, the CDR3 reads TGTGCCAGCAGTGAACAAACAGGAGGTTACAATGAGCAGTTCTTC. The encoded protein is CASSEQTGGYNEQFF.